The text below deals with one T cell receptor (beta chain). Profiled with immunoSEQ multiplex PCR; TCRdb holds only in-frame clones, not every one. The sample consists of almost 500,000 clones, about 88% of them appearing once. This CDR3 spans 15 amino acids. The V end was cut by 5 bases, the J end by 4 bases, with 14 bases between. Germline V lookup: CDR1 SGHAT, CDR2 FQNNGV. These data belong to a study of blood T cell repertoires in COVID-19. Among Cohort 3 donors, those recovered had two negative PCRs, clearance, or symptom resolution. The TCR comes from a woman aged 55-69 years who had recovered from COVID-19. The chain combines TRBV11-2 with TRBJ2-2, with D maybe TRBD1 (5 bases). Specimen: PBMCs or T cells enriched from blood (not recorded which). This chain's CDR3 is CASSLGRVGTGELFF. The CDR3 DNA reads as TGTGCCAGCAGCCTTGGCAGGGTCGGCACCGGGGAGCTGTTTTTT.